The rows below give T cell receptor beta chains drawn from one sample of a study of CD8 T cells in ankylosing spondylitis. Each CDR3 protein gets one entry after TCRdb re-called the 5' RACE reads with MiXCR. In the table there are roughly 300,000 distinct CDR3 sequences, around 7.6% of which are singletons. Material for sequencing was blood, either unsorted or a sorted T cell fraction (not recorded which). Receptor source: a male donor with ankylosing spondylitis. CDR3s include the opening cysteine and the closing phenylalanine or tryptophan. The D gene is left open where the match is weak. Expanded clones are given a class, and other clones once, few, many or no size at all.

>.|TRBJ2-7|TRBV20-1|.
TGCAGTGCTGGGCCGGGACTCTCCTACGAGCAGTACTTC
CSAGPGLSYEQYF
>TRBD1|TRBJ1-6|TRBV7-2|.
TGTGCCAGCAGCCCACAGACAGGGACAGATTCACCCCTCCACTTT
CASSPQTGTDSPLHF
>.|TRBJ2-1|TRBV20-1|.
TGCAGTGCTAGAGATCTCAGTAGCTCCGGACCCTTCTTC
CSARDLSSSGPFF
>.|TRBJ1-6|TRBV12-3/TRBV12-4|.
TGTGCCAGCACCCCTTTGGGGGCCGGAAATTCACCCCTCCACTTT
CASTPLGAGNSPLHF
>TRBD1|TRBJ1-6|TRBV5-6|few
TGTGCCAGCAGCTCCACAGGGGTTCGCTCACCCCTCCACTTT
CASSSTGVRSPLHF
>.|TRBJ2-7|TRBV30|few
TGTGCCTGGAGCCCCACTAGTTTGTACGAGCAGTACTTC
CAWSPTSLYEQYF
>TRBD2|TRBJ2-3|TRBV7-2|.
TGTGCCAGCAGCTTAGCGTCCGGGACTAGCGGGAGATCGTCGCAGTATTTT
CASSLASGTSGRSSQYF
>.|TRBJ2-1|TRBV29-1|few
TGCAGCGTTCGTAGGGAGATCAATGAGCAGTTCTTC
CSVRREINEQFF
>.|TRBJ2-3|TRBV4-2|.
TGTGCCAGCAGCCAAGACGGGGGAAGCACAGATACGCAGTATTTT
CASSQDGGSTDTQYF
>TRBD1|TRBJ2-1|TRBV28|few
TGTGCCAGCAGTTCCCGACAGGGGGCTTACAATGAGCAGTTCTTC
CASSSRQGAYNEQFF
>.|TRBJ1-5|TRBV28|once
TGTGCCAGCACGGGGGGGTACCGCAATCAGCCCCAGCATTTT
CASTGGYRNQPQHF
>.|TRBJ2-2|TRBV11-1|many
TGTGCCAGCAGTCCCCCGGGTAGCGGGAACACCGGGGAGCTGTTTTTT
CASSPPGSGNTGELFF
>.|TRBJ2-2|TRBV3-1|few
TGTGCCAGCAGCCACTGGGGGCCCGGGGAGCTGTTTTTT
CASSHWGPGELFF
>TRBD2|TRBJ2-5|TRBV11-2|.
TGTGCCAGCAGCTTGCGACTAGCGGGAGTCGAGAAGACCCAGTACTTC
CASSLRLAGVEKTQYF
>TRBD2|TRBJ2-7|TRBV7-2|few
TGTGCCAGCAGCTACCCGGGACTAAAGGACGAGCAGTACTTC
CASSYPGLKDEQYF
>TRBD1|TRBJ2-5|TRBV4-3|few
TGCGCCAGCAGCCAAGATCCGGGACAGGGGCAAGAGACCCAGTACTTC
CASSQDPGQGQETQYF
>.|TRBJ2-7|TRBV5-1|.
TGCGCCAGCAGCTTCTGGAGGGGAGCCTACGAGCAGTACTTC
CASSFWRGAYEQYF
>.|TRBJ2-1|TRBV28|few
TGTGCCAGCAGTTTAGTCGGTGTTGCGTCGAGCTCCTACAATGAGCAGTTCTTC
CASSLVGVASSSYNEQFF
>.|TRBJ2-5|TRBV29-1|few
TGCAGCGTTGGCCCCGAGGACCAAGAGACCCAGTACTTC
CSVGPEDQETQYF
>.|TRBJ2-2|TRBV6-4|.
TGTGCCAGCAGTGTCGCCAGGGGAACCGGGGAGCTGTTTTTT
CASSVARGTGELFF
>TRBD2|TRBJ2-3|TRBV28|few
TGTGCCAGCAGTCCCAGCGGGAGAATATACGCAGATACGCAGTATTTT
CASSPSGRIYADTQYF
>.|TRBJ1-5|TRBV19|few
TGTGCCAGTAGTTACAGGGCTTATAGCAATCAGCCCCAGCATTTT
CASSYRAYSNQPQHF
>TRBD2|TRBJ2-3|TRBV4-1|few
TGCGCCAGCAGCCCGGGGGGGCTCTACACAGATACGCAGTATTTT
CASSPGGLYTDTQYF